Detailed here is one TCR beta chain. Original processing methods: Cell counts per sample came from amplifying reference gene primers. Generated by immunoSEQ multiplex PCR, the TCRdb table keeps only in-frame clones and is missing some. The DNA gave D and trimming, while V, J and clone size come from that table. The sample includes about 300,000 clones, approximately 84% seen only once; the top ten take about 10%. This entry comes from a study of blood T cell repertoires in COVID-19. Study overall: PBMCs, B-cell-depleted T cells, or T cells were the source of the cDNA or gDNA that made up the material.

Participants were placed into cohorts based on the clinical history they reported. In germline, CDR1 is MDHEN, CDR2 SYDVKM. The V and J ends lost 7 bases and 3 bases, in that order; junction bases with no gene match: 10. The length of the CDR3 is 15 residues. Sequencing was done on a sample of PBMCs or T cells enriched from blood (not recorded which). The sequence came from a woman aged 18-29 years who had recovered from COVID-19. J is TRBJ2-7 and V is TRBV28, with 9 bases that match TRBD2. The CDR3 spells CASTSLAGAFYEQYF. The CDR3 DNA reads TGTGCCAGCACCTCATTAGCGGGAGCTTTCTACGAGCAGTACTTC.